This TCR beta chain originates from a study of OX40 agonist ivuxolimab in advanced cancers. Study-level information: Having had anti-PD-1, anti-PD-L1 or anti-CTLA-4 therapy before was allowed, and approximately 40% had some.

The germline gives CDR1 SGDLS, CDR2 YYNGEE. The length of the CDR3 is 16 residues. V lost 4 bases to trimming and J lost 4 bases; unmatched junction nucleotides: 10. Study-level points and caveats: Expanded peripheral T cells had an undetermined antigen specificity.

At cycle 4 day 1, cycle 7 day 1, and baseline, blood was sampled. The data were produced by immunoSEQ multiplex PCR, yet TCRdb's version contains in-frame clones alone and is incomplete. The table shows tens of thousands of clones, with around 84% occurring only once. This clone showed up just once. Its antigen is unidentified. The chain combines TRBV9 with TRBJ2-7; 11 nucleotides match TRBD2. The origin of this receptor is an adult with an advanced solid tumor such as melanoma, head and neck, liver or kidney cancer. The source material was CD4+ or CD8+ T cells sorted from blood, sampled in a trial of the OX40 agonist ivuxolimab. For the CDR3, the DNA is TGTGCCAGCAGCCCCGGGGTACTAGCGGGAGTTTACGAGCAGTACTTC. This sequence encodes CASSPGVLAGVYEQYF.